This entry lists 13 T cell receptor beta chains sequenced from one sample in a study of T cell repertoires in cytomegalovirus infection. TCRdb used MiXCR to reprocess the reads, holding one entry per CDR3 protein. Of around 260,000 distinct CDR3 sequences in the sample, less than 9.5% are singletons; the top ten hold roughly 16%. The sample taken for sequencing was PBMCs. Receptors originate from a human donor in good health (CMV status not recorded). Some clones in this sample may be carry-over from other donors' samples.

This clonotype was detected many times. V and J are TRBV20-1 and TRBJ2-5, with a weak D call TRBD2 (5 bases). Trimming removed 5 bases at V and 5 bases at J, with 15 bases between. Looked up from germline, CDR1 is DFQATT and CDR2 is SNEGSKA (reference sequence). This CDR3 spans 13 amino acids. CDR3 sequence: CSAPGEGRETQYF. CDR3 DNA: TGCAGTGCTCCGGGTGAGGGAAGGGAGACCCAGTACTTC.

This clonotype was observed a handful of times. The chain uses TRBV6-4 and TRBJ2-5; D is perhaps TRBD1 or TRBD2 (5 bases each). Trimming shortened V by 8 bases and J by 7 bases, and 17 bases separated the two germline ends. Germline values: CDR1 MRHNA, CDR2 SNTAGT. The length of the CDR3 is 13 residues. The CDR3 region has the DNA TGTGCCAGCTACACCGGGACCAGAGGGACCCAGTACTTC. This gives the protein CASYTGTRGTQYF.

This chain's CDR3 is CASSQDNTGTTSGANVLTF. CDR3 bases: TGTGCCAGCAGCCAAGATAATACAGGGACAACCTCTGGGGCCAACGTCCTGACTTTC. This chain uses TRBV3-1 with TRBJ2-6, with D perhaps matching TRBD1 (6 bases). Germline V gene sequence: CDR1 LGHDT, CDR2 YNNKEL (reference sequence). V lost 0 bases and J lost 0, with 15 bases in between. CDR3 length: 19 amino acids.

V usage is TRBV19 and J usage is TRBJ1-1; 10 bases map to TRBD1. The germline V gene encodes CDR1 LNHDA and CDR2 SQIVND (reference sequence). This CDR3 region has 14 residues. Unmatched junction bases numbered 4, after V lost 3 bases and J lost 6 bases. This CDR3 reads CASSMRTGGPEAFF. In DNA, the CDR3 is TGTGCCAGTAGTATGAGGACAGGGGGGCCTGAAGCTTTCTTT.

This clonotype was counted only a few times. The V and J genes are TRBV6-2 or TRBV6-3 and TRBJ1-1; D uncertain. This CDR3 region has 15 residues. Germline assignment: CDR1 MNHEY and CDR2 SVGEGT. V was trimmed by 7 bases and J by 5 bases, leaving 20 bases between them. CDR3 DNA sequence: TGTGCCAGCAAATTAGACCGGGCCCTGGGGACTGAAGCTTTCTTT. As protein: CASKLDRALGTEAFF.

This clonotype occurred many times. The rearrangement links TRBV7-2 to TRBJ2-3; 10 positions match TRBD2. This CDR3 is 13 amino acids long. CDR1 and CDR2 from the germline V gene are SGHTA and FQGNSA. With 7 bases clipped from V and 11 bases from J, the junction kept 9 bases outside the gene matches. CDR3 DNA sequence: TGTGCCAGCAACCTAGCGGGAGTGGGTGAGCAGTATTTT. Protein product: CASNLAGVGEQYF.

In its sample, this clonotype was seen many times. V usage is TRBV7-2 and J usage is TRBJ1-2; the match to TRBD1 covers 7 bases. The V and J ends lost 5 bases and 5 bases, in that order; junction bases with no gene match: 8. The CDR3 totals 14 residues. Germline-derived CDR1 and CDR2 are SGHTA and FQGNSA. The CDR3 region is CASSLTTQGYGYTF. The CDR3 region has the DNA TGTGCCAGCAGCCTCACAACACAGGGGTATGGCTACACCTTC.

The genes are TRBV6-2 or TRBV6-3 and TRBJ1-5; TRBD1 might be the D (6 bases). Germline-derived CDR1 and CDR2 are MNHEY and SVGEGT. Deletions cut 4 bases from V and 10 bases from J, with 23 bases between. The CDR3 extends over 16 amino acids. This CDR3 reads CASSFASGGVKVPQHF. In DNA form, the CDR3 reads TGTGCCAGCAGTTTCGCAAGTGGGGGCGTAAAGGTCCCCCAGCATTTT.

This sequence joins TRBV20-1 and TRBJ1-5; D is uncertain. Trimming cost V 1 base and J 7 bases, with 11 bases left between them. The CDR3 runs to 13 residues. The germline V gene has CDR1 DFQATT and CDR2 SNEGSKA (reference sequence). DNA for the CDR3: TGCAGTGCTAGAGTGGTTGGGCAGCAGCCCCAGCATTTT. Its translation: CSARVVGQQPQHF.

This clonotype was recorded many times. The chain recombines TRBV28 with TRBJ1-3, with 7 bases fitting TRBD1. Germline assignment: CDR1 MDHEN and CDR2 SYDVKM. The V gene end was trimmed by 8 bases and the J gene end by 2 bases; junction bases not matched to a gene: 9. There are 15 residues in the CDR3. The CDR3 DNA follows: TGTGCCAGCGTCCAGGCAGGGGGGACTGGAAACACCATATATTTT. Protein product: CASVQAGGTGNTIYF.

At least ten counts were recorded for this clonotype. The chain recombines TRBV12-3 or TRBV12-4 with TRBJ1-5, with 11 bases that match TRBD1. V dropped 6 bases and J dropped 11; count of bases not matched to a gene: 12. The CDR3 covers 15 residues. As DNA, the CDR3 is TGTGCCAGCAGCCCGGGACAGGGGGTCAAAGGTACCCAGCATTTT. Protein: CASSPGQGVKGTQHF.

This chain uses TRBV6-2 or TRBV6-3 with TRBJ2-3, with D possibly being TRBD1 (6 bases). The CDR3 consists of 15 residues. Trimming shortened V by 0 bases and J by 6 bases, and 13 bases separated the two germline ends. CDR1 is MNHEY, CDR2 SVGEGT, per germline. The CDR3 here is CASSYSRGQRDTQYF. CDR3 sequence (DNA): TGTGCCAGCAGTTACTCGAGAGGACAGAGGGATACGCAGTATTTT.

This clonotype was counted between two and nine times. This rearrangement joins TRBV5-6 to TRBJ2-3; D call uncertain. V was shortened by 0 bases and J by 5 bases, with 16 bases between the two germline ends. The CDR3 consists of 16 residues. The germline gives CDR1 SGHDT, CDR2 YYEEEE. The CDR3 DNA follows: TGTGCCAGCAGCTTGGAGACCCGCGCCTCCGGAGATACGCAGTATTTT. This codes for CASSLETRASGDTQYF.